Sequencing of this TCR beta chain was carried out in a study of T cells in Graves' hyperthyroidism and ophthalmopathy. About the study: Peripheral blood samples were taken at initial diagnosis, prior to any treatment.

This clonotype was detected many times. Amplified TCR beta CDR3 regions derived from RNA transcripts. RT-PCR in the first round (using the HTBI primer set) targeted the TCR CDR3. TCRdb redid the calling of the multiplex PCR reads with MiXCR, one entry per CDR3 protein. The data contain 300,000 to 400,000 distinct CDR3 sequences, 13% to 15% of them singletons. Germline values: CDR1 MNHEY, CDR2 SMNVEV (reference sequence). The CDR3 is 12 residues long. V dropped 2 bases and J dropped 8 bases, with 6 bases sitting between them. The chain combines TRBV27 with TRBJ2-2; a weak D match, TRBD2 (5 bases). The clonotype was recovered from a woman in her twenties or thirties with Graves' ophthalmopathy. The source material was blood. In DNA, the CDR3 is TGTGCCAGCAGTTTACGGGGAGGGGAGCTGTTTTTT. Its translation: CASSLRGGELFF.